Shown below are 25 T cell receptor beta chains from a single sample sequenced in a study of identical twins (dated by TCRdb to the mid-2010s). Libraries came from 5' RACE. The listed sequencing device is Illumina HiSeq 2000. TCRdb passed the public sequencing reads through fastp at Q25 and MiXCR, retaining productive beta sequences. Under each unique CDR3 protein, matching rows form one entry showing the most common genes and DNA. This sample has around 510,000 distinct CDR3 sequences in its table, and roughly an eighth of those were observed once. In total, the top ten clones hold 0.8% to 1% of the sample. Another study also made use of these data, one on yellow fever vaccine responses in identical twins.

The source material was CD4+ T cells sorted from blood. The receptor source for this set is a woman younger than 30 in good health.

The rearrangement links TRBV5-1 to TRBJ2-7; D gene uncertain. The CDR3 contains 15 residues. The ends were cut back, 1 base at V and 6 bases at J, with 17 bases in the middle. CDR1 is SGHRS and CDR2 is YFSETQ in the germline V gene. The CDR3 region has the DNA TGCGCCAGCAGCTTGAAGGGTAGTGAATTGGGCGAGCAGTACTTC. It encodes CASSLKGSELGEQYF.

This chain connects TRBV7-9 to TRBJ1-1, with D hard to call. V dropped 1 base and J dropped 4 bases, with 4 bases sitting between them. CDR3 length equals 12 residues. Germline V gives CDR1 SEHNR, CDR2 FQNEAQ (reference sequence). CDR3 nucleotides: TGTGCCAGCAGCTTAGACAGCACTGAAGCTTTCTTT. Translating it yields CASSLDSTEAFF.

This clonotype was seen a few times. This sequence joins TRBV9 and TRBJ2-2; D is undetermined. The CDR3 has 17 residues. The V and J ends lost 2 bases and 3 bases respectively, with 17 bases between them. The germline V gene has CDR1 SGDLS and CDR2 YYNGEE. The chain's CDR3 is CASSVAAAVVDTGELFF. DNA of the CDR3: TGTGCCAGCAGCGTGGCGGCGGCGGTGGTGGACACCGGGGAGCTGTTTTTT.

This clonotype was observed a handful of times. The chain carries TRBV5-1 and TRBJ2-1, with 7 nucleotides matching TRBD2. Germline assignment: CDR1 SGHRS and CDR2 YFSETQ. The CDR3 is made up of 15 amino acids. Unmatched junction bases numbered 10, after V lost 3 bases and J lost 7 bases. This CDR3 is CASSSHTIGGNEQFF. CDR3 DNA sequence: TGCGCCAGCAGCTCGCACACGATCGGGGGGAATGAGCAGTTCTTC.

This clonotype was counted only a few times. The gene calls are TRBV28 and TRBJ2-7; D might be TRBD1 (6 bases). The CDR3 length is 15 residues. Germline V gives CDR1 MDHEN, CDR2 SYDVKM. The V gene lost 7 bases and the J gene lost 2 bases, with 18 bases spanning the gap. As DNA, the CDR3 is TGTGCCAGCACAAAACCTCAGGGGCCCCCCTACGAGCAGTACTTC. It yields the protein CASTKPQGPPYEQYF.

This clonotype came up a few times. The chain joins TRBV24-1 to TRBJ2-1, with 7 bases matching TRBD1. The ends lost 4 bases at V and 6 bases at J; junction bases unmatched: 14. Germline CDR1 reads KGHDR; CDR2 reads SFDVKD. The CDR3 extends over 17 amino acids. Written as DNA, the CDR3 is TGTGCCACCAGTGACCCTGGGACAGCGGTCTCGGTCAATGAGCAGTTCTTC. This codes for CATSDPGTAVSVNEQFF.

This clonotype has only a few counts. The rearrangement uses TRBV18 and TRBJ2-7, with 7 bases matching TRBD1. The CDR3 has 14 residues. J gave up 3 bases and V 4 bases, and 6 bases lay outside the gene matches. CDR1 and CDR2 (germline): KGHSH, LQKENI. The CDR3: CASSQGQVNYEQYF. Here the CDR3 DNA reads TGTGCCAGCTCACAAGGACAGGTTAACTACGAGCAGTACTTC. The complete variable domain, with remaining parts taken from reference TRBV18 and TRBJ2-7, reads NAGVMQNPRHLVRRRGQEARLRCSPMKGHSHVYWYRQLPEEGLKFMVYLQKENIIDESGMPKERFSAEFPKEGPSILRIQQVVRGDSAAYFCASSQGQVNYEQYFGPGTRLTVT.

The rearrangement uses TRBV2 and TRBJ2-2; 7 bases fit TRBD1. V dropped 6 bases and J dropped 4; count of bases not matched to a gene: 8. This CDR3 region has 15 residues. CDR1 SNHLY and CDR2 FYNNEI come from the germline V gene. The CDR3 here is CASSRQGGSTGELFF. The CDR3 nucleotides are TGTGCCAGCAGCCGACAGGGTGGGAGCACCGGGGAGCTGTTTTTT.

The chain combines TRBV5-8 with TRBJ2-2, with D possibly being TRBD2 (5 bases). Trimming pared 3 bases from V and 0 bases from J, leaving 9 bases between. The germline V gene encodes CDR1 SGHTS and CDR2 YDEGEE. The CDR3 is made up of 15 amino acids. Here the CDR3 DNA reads TGTGCCAGCAGCTGGAGGACTCCGAACACCGGGGAGCTGTTTTTT. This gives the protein CASSWRTPNTGELFF.

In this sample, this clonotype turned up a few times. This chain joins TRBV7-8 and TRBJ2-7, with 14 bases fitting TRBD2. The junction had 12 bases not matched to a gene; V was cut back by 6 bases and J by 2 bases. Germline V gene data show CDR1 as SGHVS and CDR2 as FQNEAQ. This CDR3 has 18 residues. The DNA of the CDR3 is TGTGCCAGCAGTCCCATGGGACTAGCGGGAGAGAGGGCCTACGAGCAGTACTTC. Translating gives CASSPMGLAGERAYEQYF.

CDR3 in DNA: TGTGCCAGCAGCCAAGAGACCCAAGAGGTCGGGGAGCTGTTTTTT. Its translation: CASSQETQEVGELFF. V gene TRBV4-2 combines with J gene TRBJ2-2; D is unclear. The CDR3 contains 15 residues. Germline CDR1 LGHNA, CDR2 YNFKEQ. V shed 0 bases and J shed 7 bases, with 12 bases lying between them.

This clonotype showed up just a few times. This chain's CDR3 is CSVEGPRHGLYEQYF. The CDR3, as DNA: TGCAGCGTTGAAGGGCCCCGGCACGGATTATACGAGCAGTACTTC. The rearrangement uses TRBV29-1 and TRBJ2-7; no reliable D call. This CDR3 region has 15 residues. Per germline, CDR1 SQVTM and CDR2 ANQGSEA. V was trimmed by 1 base and J by 4 bases, leaving 17 bases between them.

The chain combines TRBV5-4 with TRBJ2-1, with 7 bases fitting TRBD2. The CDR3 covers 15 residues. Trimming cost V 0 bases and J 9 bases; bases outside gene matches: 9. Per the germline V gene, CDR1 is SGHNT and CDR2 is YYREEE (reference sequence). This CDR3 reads CASSLAYRTRSEQFF. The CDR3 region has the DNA TGTGCCAGCAGCTTGGCTTATAGGACTAGGAGTGAGCAGTTCTTC.

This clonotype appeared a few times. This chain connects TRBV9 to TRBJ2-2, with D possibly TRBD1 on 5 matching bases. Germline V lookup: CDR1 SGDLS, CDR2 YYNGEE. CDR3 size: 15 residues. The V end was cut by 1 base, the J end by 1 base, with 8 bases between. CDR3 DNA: TGTGCCAGCAGCGTACAGGGAAGGAACACCGGGGAGCTGTTTTTT. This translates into CASSVQGRNTGELFF.

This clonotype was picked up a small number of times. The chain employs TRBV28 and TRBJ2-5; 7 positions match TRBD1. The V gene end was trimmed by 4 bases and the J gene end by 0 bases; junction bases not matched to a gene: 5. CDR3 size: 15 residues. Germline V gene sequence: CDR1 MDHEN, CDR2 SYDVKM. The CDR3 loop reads CASSWDSYDQETQYF. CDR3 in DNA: TGTGCCAGCAGTTGGGACAGTTACGACCAAGAGACCCAGTACTTC.

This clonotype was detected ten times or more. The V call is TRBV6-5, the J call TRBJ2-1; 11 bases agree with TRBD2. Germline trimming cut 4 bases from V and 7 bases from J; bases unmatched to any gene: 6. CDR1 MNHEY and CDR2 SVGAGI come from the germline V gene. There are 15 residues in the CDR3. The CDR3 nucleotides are TGTGCCAGCAGTTTCACTAGCGGGAGTTGGAATGAGCAGTTCTTC. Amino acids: CASSFTSGSWNEQFF.

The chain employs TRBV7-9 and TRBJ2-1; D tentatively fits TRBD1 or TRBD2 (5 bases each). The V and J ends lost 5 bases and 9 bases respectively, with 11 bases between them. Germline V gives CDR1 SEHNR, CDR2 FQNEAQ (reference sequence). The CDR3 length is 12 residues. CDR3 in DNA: TGTGCCAGCAGCCGAATGGGGGTTGAGCAGTTCTTC. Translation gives CASSRMGVEQFF.

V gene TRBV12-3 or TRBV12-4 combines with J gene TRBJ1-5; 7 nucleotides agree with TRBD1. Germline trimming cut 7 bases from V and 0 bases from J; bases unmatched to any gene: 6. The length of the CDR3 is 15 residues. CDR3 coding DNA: TGTGCCAGCACTTCGACAGGGAATAGCAATCAGCCCCAGCATTTT. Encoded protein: CASTSTGNSNQPQHF.

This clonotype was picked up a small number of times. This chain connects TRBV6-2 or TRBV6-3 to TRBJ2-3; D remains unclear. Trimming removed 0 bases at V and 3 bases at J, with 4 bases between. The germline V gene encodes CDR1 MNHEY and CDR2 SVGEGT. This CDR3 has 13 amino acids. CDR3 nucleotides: TGTGCCAGCAGTTACTCTAGTACAGATACGCAGTATTTT. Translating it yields CASSYSSTDTQYF.

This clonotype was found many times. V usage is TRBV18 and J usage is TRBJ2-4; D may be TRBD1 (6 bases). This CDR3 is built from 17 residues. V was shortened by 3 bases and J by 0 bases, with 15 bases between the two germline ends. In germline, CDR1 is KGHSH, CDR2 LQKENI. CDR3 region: CASSPEQGGLAKNIQYF. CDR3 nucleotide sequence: TGTGCCAGCTCACCCGAACAGGGCGGGCTAGCCAAAAACATTCAGTACTTC.

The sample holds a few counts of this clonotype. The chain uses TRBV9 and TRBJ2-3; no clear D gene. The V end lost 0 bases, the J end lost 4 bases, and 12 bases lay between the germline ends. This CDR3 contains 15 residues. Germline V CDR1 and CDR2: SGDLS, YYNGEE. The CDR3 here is CASSVEAGDSDTQYF. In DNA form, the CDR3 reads TGTGCCAGCAGCGTAGAGGCAGGAGACTCAGATACGCAGTATTTT. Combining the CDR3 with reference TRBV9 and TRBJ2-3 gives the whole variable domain DSGVTQTPKHLITATGQRVTLRCSPRSGDLSVYWYQQSLDQGLQFLIQYYNGEERAKGNILERFSAQQFPDLHSELNLSSLELGDSALYFCASSVEAGDSDTQYFGPGTRLTVL.

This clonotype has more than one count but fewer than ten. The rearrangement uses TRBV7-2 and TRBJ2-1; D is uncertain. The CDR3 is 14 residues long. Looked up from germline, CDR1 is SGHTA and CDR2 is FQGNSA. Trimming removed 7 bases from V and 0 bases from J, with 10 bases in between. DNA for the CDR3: TGTGCCAGCAAGGGTCAGGACTCCTACAATGAGCAGTTCTTC. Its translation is CASKGQDSYNEQFF.

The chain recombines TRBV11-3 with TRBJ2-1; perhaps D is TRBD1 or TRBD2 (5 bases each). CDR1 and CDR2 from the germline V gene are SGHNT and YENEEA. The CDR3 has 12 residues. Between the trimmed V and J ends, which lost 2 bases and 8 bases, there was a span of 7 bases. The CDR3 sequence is CASSLMGDEQFF. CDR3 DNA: TGTGCCAGCAGCTTAATGGGGGATGAGCAGTTCTTC.

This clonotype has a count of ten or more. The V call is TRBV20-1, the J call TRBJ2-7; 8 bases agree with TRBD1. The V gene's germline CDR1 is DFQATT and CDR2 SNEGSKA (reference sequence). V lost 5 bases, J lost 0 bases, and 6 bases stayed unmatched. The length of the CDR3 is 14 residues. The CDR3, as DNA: TGCAGTGCTCTAAACAGGGGGGCCTCCTACGAGCAGTACTTC. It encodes CSALNRGASYEQYF.

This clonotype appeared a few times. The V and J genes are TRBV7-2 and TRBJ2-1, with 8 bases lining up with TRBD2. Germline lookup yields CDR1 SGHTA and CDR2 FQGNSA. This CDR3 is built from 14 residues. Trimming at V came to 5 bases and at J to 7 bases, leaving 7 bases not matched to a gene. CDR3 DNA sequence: TGTGCCAGCAGCGGGGTAGCGGGGCTAAATGAGCAGTTCTTC. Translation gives CASSGVAGLNEQFF.